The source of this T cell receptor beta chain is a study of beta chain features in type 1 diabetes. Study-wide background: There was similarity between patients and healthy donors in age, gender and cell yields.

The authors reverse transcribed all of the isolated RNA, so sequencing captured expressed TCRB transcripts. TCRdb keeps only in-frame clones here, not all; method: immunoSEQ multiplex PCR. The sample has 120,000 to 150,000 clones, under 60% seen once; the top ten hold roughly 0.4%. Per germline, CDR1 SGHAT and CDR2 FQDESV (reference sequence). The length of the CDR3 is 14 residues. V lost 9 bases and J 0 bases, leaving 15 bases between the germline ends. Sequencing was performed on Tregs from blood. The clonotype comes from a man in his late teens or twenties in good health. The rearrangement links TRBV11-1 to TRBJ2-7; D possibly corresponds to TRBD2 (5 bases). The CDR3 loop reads CASGRGSVSYEQYF. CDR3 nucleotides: TGTGCCAGTGGACGAGGGTCAGTCTCCTACGAGCAGTACTTC.